This T cell receptor beta chain stems from a study of T cells after yellow fever vaccination. Findings and caveats of the study: Shared CD4/CD8 clonotypes were a small share, likely from convergent recombination.

This clonotype was counted a few times. Its antigen remains unidentified. V dropped 8 bases and J dropped 9 bases, with 16 bases sitting between them. CDR3 length: 12 residues. The germline CDR1 and CDR2 sequences are MNHEY and SVGAGI. 5'RACE template switching generated TCR cDNA, adding a universal primer site and UMIs. TCRdb redid the calling of the 5' RACE reads with MiXCR, one entry per CDR3 protein. The repertoire consists of 200,000 to 300,000 distinct CDR3 sequences, with roughly 13% occurring once and the leading ten covering about 0.54%. The clonotype comes from a young man who received the YFV17D yellow fever vaccine. Sequenced here: CD4+ T cells sorted from PBMCs, sampled 45 days after the yellow fever booster vaccination. The genes are TRBV6-5 and TRBJ1-1; D uncertain. CDR3 in DNA: TGTGCCAGCCTATCGACCCTTAGTCAAGCTTTCTTT. It is translated as CASLSTLSQAFF.